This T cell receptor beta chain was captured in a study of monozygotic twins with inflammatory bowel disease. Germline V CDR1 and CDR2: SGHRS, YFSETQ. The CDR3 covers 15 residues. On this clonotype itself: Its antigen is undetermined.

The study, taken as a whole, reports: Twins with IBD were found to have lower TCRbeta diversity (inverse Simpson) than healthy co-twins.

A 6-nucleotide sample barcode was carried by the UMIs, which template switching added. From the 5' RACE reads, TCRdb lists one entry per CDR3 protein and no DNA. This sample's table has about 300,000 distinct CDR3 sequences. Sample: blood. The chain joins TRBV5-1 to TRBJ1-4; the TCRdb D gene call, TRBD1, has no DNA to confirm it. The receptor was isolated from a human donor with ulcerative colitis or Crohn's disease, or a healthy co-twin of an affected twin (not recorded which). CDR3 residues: CASRILTGSNEKLFF. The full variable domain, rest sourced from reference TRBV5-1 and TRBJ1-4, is KAGVTQTPRYLIKTRGQQVTLSCSPISGHRSVSWYQQTPGQGLQFLFEYFSETQRNKGNFPGRFSGRQFSNSRSEMNVSTLELGDSALYLCASRILTGSNEKLFFGSGTQLSVL.